The 13 T cell receptor beta chains below come from one sample, sequenced in a study of T-cell reconstitution after alpha-beta-depleted transplantation in children. Preparation of the TCRbeta library used unique molecular identifiers. TCRdb recomputed calls from the PCR reads with MiXCR, one row per CDR3 protein. The sample yields about a million distinct CDR3 sequences, roughly 29% seen once. Source: PBMCs, mostly from graft donor cells, taken 360 days after TCRalphabeta/CD19-depleted stem cell transplant. The receptors were sampled from a boy less than two years old who had a stem cell transplant for SCID, so the T cells may come from the graft donor.

This chain connects TRBV5-1 to TRBJ1-2, with 9 bases matching TRBD1. Germline CDR1 SGHRS, CDR2 YFSETQ. The V segment lost 2 bases and the J segment 5 bases; nucleotides outside the gene matches: 10. The CDR3 sequence is 16 residues long. The CDR3: CASSFGGTGRRYGYTF. In nucleotides, the CDR3 is TGCGCCAGCAGCTTCGGCGGGACAGGGCGAAGGTATGGCTACACCTTC.

The gene calls are TRBV15 and TRBJ2-7; 10 bases map to TRBD1. The CDR3 has 14 residues. The V segment lost 1 base and the J segment 9 bases; nucleotides outside the gene matches: 6. Germline CDR1 is LNHNV and CDR2 is YYDKDF (reference sequence). CDR3: CATSRVGTGERQYF. Here the CDR3 DNA reads TGTGCCACCAGCAGAGTTGGGACAGGGGAGCGGCAGTACTTC. The full variable domain, rest sourced from reference TRBV15 and TRBJ2-7, is DAMVIQNPRYQVTQFGKPVTLSCSQTLNHNVMYWYQQKSSQAPKLLFHYYDKDFNNEADTPDNFQSRRPNTSFCFLDIRSPGLGDTAMYLCATSRVGTGERQYFGPGTRLTVT.

The chain has TRBV7-2 and TRBJ2-3; 10 nucleotides align to TRBD2. The germline V gene encodes CDR1 SGHTA and CDR2 FQGNSA. Germline trimming cut 2 bases from V and 7 bases from J; bases unmatched to any gene: 6. The CDR3 has 15 residues. The CDR3 nucleotides are TGTGCCAGCAGCTTATCAGCGGGGGGGTCGAATACGCAGTATTTT. This translates into CASSLSAGGSNTQYF.

This clonotype was counted between two and nine times. V gene TRBV7-6 combines with J gene TRBJ2-1, with TRBD2 as a possible D gene (6 bases). The CDR3 length is 16 residues. Germline-derived CDR1 and CDR2 are SGHVS and FNYEAQ. Trimming stripped 1 base from V and 2 bases from J, with 12 bases between. Here the CDR3 reads CASSLERGTTYNEQFF. The CDR3, as DNA: TGTGCCAGCAGCTTAGAACGCGGGACGACCTACAATGAGCAGTTCTTC.

This clonotype has only a few counts. CDR3 protein: CASSLKTGSLYEQYF. The CDR3 DNA reads TGTGCCAGCAGTCTCAAGACAGGGAGCCTCTACGAGCAGTACTTC. V gene TRBV27 combines with J gene TRBJ2-7; 7 bases map to TRBD1. The J segment lost 3 bases and the V segment lost 5 bases, leaving 10 bases of the junction unmatched. Germline loops: CDR1 MNHEY, CDR2 SMNVEV (reference sequence). There are 15 residues in the CDR3.

This clonotype was recorded a few times. The CDR3 region has the DNA TGTGCCATCAGCGACCGGGTAACGAACACCGGGGAGCTGTTTTTT. Translated: CAISDRVTNTGELFF. J is TRBJ2-2 and V is TRBV10-3; D uncertain. Trimming removed 6 bases from V and 0 bases from J, with 11 bases in between. The CDR3 extends over 15 amino acids. Germline V CDR1 and CDR2: ENHRY, SYGVKD.

The chain uses TRBV20-1 and TRBJ1-2, with a weak D call TRBD1 (6 bases). The CDR3 spans 12 residues. From germline, CDR1 is DFQATT and CDR2 SNEGSKA (reference sequence). The ends were cut back, 1 base at V and 5 bases at J, with 8 bases in the middle. The CDR3 coding sequence is TGCAGTGCTAGAGCAGGGGTATATGGCTACACCTTC. Its protein is CSARAGVYGYTF.

This chain connects TRBV6-5 to TRBJ2-3, with D perhaps matching TRBD1 or TRBD2 (5 bases each). The V and J ends lost 2 bases and 0 bases respectively, with 15 bases between them. There are 17 residues in the CDR3. Germline CDR1 and CDR2: MNHEY and SVGAGI. CDR3 loop: CASSYRGQGLSTDTQYF. DNA of the CDR3: TGTGCCAGCAGTTACCGGGGCCAGGGCCTTAGCACAGATACGCAGTATTTT.

This sequence joins TRBV7-3 and TRBJ2-3; no definite D call. Germline V gives CDR1 SGHTA, CDR2 FQGTGA. The CDR3 sequence is 14 residues long. Deletions cut 5 bases from V and 4 bases from J, with 13 bases between. DNA of the CDR3: TGTGCCAGCAGCCCCCATCTCATCTCAGATACGCAGTATTTT. It specifies CASSPHLISDTQYF.

CDR3 sequence (DNA): TGCGCCAGCAGCTTGACCATACTAGCGGGGGGGCCGAGATCCTACAATGAGCAGTTCTTC. This encodes CASSLTILAGGPRSYNEQFF. The rearrangement uses TRBV5-1 and TRBJ2-1, with 13 bases fitting TRBD2. Unmatched junction bases numbered 11, after V lost 1 base and J lost 1 base. This CDR3 comprises 20 residues. Per germline, CDR1 SGHRS and CDR2 YFSETQ.

The V call is TRBV11-2, the J call TRBJ2-7, with 8 bases identical to TRBD2. Per germline, CDR1 SGHAT and CDR2 FQNNGV. The CDR3 loop spans 15 amino acids. V lost 5 bases to trimming and J lost 1 base; unmatched junction nucleotides: 7. The CDR3 is CASSIAGTRSYEQYF. In nucleotides, the CDR3 is TGTGCCAGCAGCATTGCCGGGACTAGGTCCTACGAGCAGTACTTC.

This clonotype was found a few times. The CDR3 end shows no conserved phenylalanine or tryptophan, and so a read error is likely. The CDR3 coding sequence is TGTGCCAGCGTTGCCAGGGGACAGTTAAACACTGAAGCTTTCGTT. Translating gives CASVARGQLNTEAFV. The chain uses TRBV12-3 or TRBV12-4 and TRBJ1-1; 7 nucleotides align to TRBD1. The CDR3 consists of 15 residues. With V trimmed by 8 bases and J by 2 bases, 11 bases remained unmatched.

Points on this clonotype: The CDR3 does not end in the conserved phenylalanine or tryptophan, so this is likely a read error. This chain connects TRBV5-5 to TRBJ1-6, with unresolved D. This CDR3 has 16 residues. Germline CDR1 is SGHKS and CDR2 is YYEKEE (reference sequence). V lost 0 bases and J lost 0, with 7 bases in between. CDR3: CASSLGRSSYNSPLHY. CDR3 sequence (DNA): TGTGCCAGCAGCTTGGGAAGGAGCTCCTATAATTCACCCCTCCACTAT.